This TCR beta chain was sequenced for a study of T cells in Graves' hyperthyroidism and ophthalmopathy. Study-wide results and limits: The model identified upcoming ophthalmopathy a median approximately seven months ahead of onset. The majority of expanded thyroid clonotypes above 0.001 also appeared in blood.

A patient was excluded if there was uncontrolled infection, other autoimmune disease, pregnancy or lactation. Clinical symptoms, serum thyroxine and TRAb, thyroid ultrasound and orbital computed tomography were used for the diagnoses. On this clonotype itself: Its antigen is not identified.

The CDR3 regions of TCR beta were amplified from RNA transcripts. First-round RT-PCR of the TCR CDR3 relied on the HTBI primer set. TCRdb redid the calling of the multiplex PCR reads with MiXCR, one entry per CDR3 protein. The sample has more than 550,000 distinct CDR3 sequences; over 40% are singletons. What was sequenced was peripheral blood or thyroid tissue (not recorded which). The receptor's source is an adult man with Graves' disease, either hyperthyroidism or ophthalmopathy (not recorded which).

The CDR3 spells CASSRLGTGEKLFF. The CDR3 coding sequence is TGTGCCAGCAGCCGCCTTGGGACAGGGGAAAAACTGTTTTTT. The V gene is TRBV2, the J gene TRBJ1-4, with 9 positions matching TRBD1. CDR1 SNHLY and CDR2 FYNNEI come from the germline V gene. The ends lost 6 bases at V and 8 bases at J; junction bases unmatched: 7. This CDR3 has 14 amino acids.